These T cell receptor beta chains were read from a single sample in a study of T-cell reconstitution after alpha-beta-depleted transplantation in children. TCRdb called the PCR reads again in MiXCR, with one record for every CDR3 protein. Of tens of thousands of distinct CDR3 sequences in the sample, approximately 6.1% were seen once. Here the sequenced sample was PBMCs, mostly from graft donor cells, taken 60 days after TCRalphabeta/CD19-depleted stem cell transplant. These receptors came from a female patient between 2 and 15 years old who had a stem cell transplant for aplastic anemia, so the T cells may come from the graft donor. Both conserved end residues are part of each CDR3. Fields, in order: J gene, V gene, D gene, CDR3 length, clone size, CDR3 protein, CDR3 DNA. The D gene is left open where the match is weak. Rows may omit the clone size; those that give it use once, few, many or a size class.

>TRBJ2-5|TRBV29-1|TRBD1|18|many
CSVEGGVSGQGAKETQYF
TGCAGCGTTGAAGGCGGGGTTTCGGGACAGGGCGCGAAAGAGACCCAGTACTTC
>TRBJ1-1|TRBV12-3/TRBV12-4|NA|12|many
CASTIRGPEAFF
TGTGCCAGCACGATCAGGGGCCCTGAAGCTTTCTTT
>TRBJ2-3|TRBV12-3/TRBV12-4|NA|14|many
CASSEQTSTDTQYF
TGTGCCAGCAGTGAACAAACTAGCACAGATACGCAGTATTTT
>TRBJ2-7|TRBV2|TRBD1|16|few
CASRGRRGRFDYEQYF
TGTGCCAGCAGGGGACGCAGGGGGCGGTTCGACTACGAGCAGTACTTC
>TRBJ2-2|TRBV9|NA|15|medium-sized
CASSVDPTNTGELFF
TGTGCCAGCAGCGTAGACCCTACGAACACCGGGGAGCTGTTTTTT
>TRBJ1-1|TRBV29-1|NA|13|many
CSVERSANTEAFF
TGCAGCGTTGAAAGGTCGGCCAACACTGAAGCTTTCTTT
>TRBJ1-4|TRBV20-1|NA|15|many
CSALPAEGRKEKLFF
TGCAGTGCCCTCCCAGCCGAGGGGCGAAAAGAAAAACTGTTTTTT
>TRBJ2-1|TRBV9|NA|14|many
CASSRPTSFDEQFF
TGTGCCAGCAGCCGACCCACTAGTTTCGATGAGCAGTTCTTC
>TRBJ2-3|TRBV5-1|NA|12|many
CASSWGTDTQYF
TGCGCCAGTAGTTGGGGCACAGATACGCAGTATTTT
>TRBJ2-1|TRBV5-5|NA|13|many
CASSFTGIHEQFF
TGTGCCAGCAGCTTCACAGGGATCCATGAGCAGTTCTTC
>TRBJ2-7|TRBV5-1|NA|15|many
CASSLVVGQGGEQYF
TGCGCCAGCAGCTTGGTTGTCGGCCAGGGTGGCGAGCAGTACTTC
>TRBJ2-1|TRBV27|NA|13|many
CASSLIRHNEQFF
TGTGCCAGCAGTTTAATTAGACACAATGAGCAGTTCTTC
>TRBJ1-1|TRBV7-9|NA|13|medium-sized
CASSPLRQTEAFF
TGTGCCAGCAGCCCCTTGCGGCAGACTGAAGCTTTCTTT
>TRBJ2-7|TRBV6-5|TRBD1|15|NA
CASSRGSGGAYEQYF
TGTGCCAGCAGCCGAGGGTCAGGGGGAGCCTACGAGCAGTACTTC
>TRBJ1-2|TRBV5-6|NA|12|many
CASSTTLFRYTF
TGTGCCAGCAGCACCACGCTGTTCCGCTACACCTTC
>TRBJ1-5|TRBV20-1|NA|18|many
CSVRRDRSRENSNQPQHF
TGCAGTGTTAGAAGAGACAGGTCCCGTGAAAATAGCAATCAGCCCCAGCATTTT
>TRBJ1-2|TRBV9|NA|13|many
CASSVRGDYGYTF
TGTGCCAGCAGCGTGAGGGGGGACTATGGCTACACCTTC
>TRBJ2-3|TRBV7-2|NA|14|many
CASSSARAPDTQYF
TGTGCCAGCAGCTCAGCACGGGCCCCAGATACGCAGTATTTT
>TRBJ2-7|TRBV6-1|TRBD1|13|many
CASSPRTGGEQYF
TGTGCCAGCAGTCCCCGGACAGGGGGTGAGCAGTACTTC
>TRBJ2-1|TRBV20-1|NA|12|many
CSLNPGFYEQFF
TGCAGCCTAAACCCCGGATTTTATGAGCAGTTCTTC